This TCR beta chain was retrieved from a study of blood T cell repertoires in COVID-19. Recruits, aged about 18 to 95 years, lived in 24 US areas. Participants were placed into cohorts based on the clinical history they reported. In the original processing: Estimated nucleated cell counts came from reference gene primer amplification. The repertoire was sequenced with immunoSEQ multiplex PCR; TCRdb's copy has only in-frame clones and lacks some. V, J and clone size reflect that table, while D and trimming were determined from the DNA. The table has under 200,000 clones, more than 75% seen once. CDR3 size: 15 residues. With V trimmed by 4 bases and J by 6 bases, 7 bases remained unmatched. CDR1 is LGHDT, CDR2 YNNKEL, per germline (reference sequence).

The specimen was PBMCs or T cells enriched from blood (not recorded which). The TCR comes from a woman in her fifties or sixties who had recovered from COVID-19. The chain joins TRBV3-1 (or the pseudogene TRBV3-2) to TRBJ2-7, with 12 bases lining up with TRBD2. CDR3 sequence (DNA): TGTGCCAGCAGCCGAGCGACTAGCGGGAGTCGCGAGCAGTACTTC. As protein: CASSRATSGSREQYF.